Sequencing of this T cell receptor beta chain was carried out in a study of T-cell memory formation after mild COVID-19. Study-wide points: Pre-infection memory harbored some responding clones, suggesting cross-reactive memory joined. Later expanders leaned CD4+, whereas day 15 to 85 contracting clones were balanced CD4/CD8.

As to this clonotype: Antigen specificity is unknown.

Libraries for TCRalpha and TCRbeta carried sample barcodes and unique molecular identifiers via 5'RACE. Via MiXCR, TCRdb re-called the 5' RACE reads, giving one row per CDR3 protein. The sample has 350,000 to 550,000 distinct CDR3 sequences; about a sixth are singletons. Sequencing was done on a sample of PBMCs or a T cell subset sorted from them (not recorded which). This sequence originates from a man younger than 35 who had mild COVID-19 (a few samples of this study predate the infection). Cell type and time point are not known.

The CDR3, as DNA: TGCGCCAGCAGACCGGCGACAGGGCCCCCGGACGCCCAGTACTTC. Its translation: CASRPATGPPDAQYF. The chain combines TRBV5-1 with TRBJ2-5; 7 bases fit TRBD1. With V trimmed by 5 bases and J by 9 bases, 16 bases remained unmatched. Looked up from germline, CDR1 is SGHRS and CDR2 is YFSETQ. The CDR3 contains 15 residues.